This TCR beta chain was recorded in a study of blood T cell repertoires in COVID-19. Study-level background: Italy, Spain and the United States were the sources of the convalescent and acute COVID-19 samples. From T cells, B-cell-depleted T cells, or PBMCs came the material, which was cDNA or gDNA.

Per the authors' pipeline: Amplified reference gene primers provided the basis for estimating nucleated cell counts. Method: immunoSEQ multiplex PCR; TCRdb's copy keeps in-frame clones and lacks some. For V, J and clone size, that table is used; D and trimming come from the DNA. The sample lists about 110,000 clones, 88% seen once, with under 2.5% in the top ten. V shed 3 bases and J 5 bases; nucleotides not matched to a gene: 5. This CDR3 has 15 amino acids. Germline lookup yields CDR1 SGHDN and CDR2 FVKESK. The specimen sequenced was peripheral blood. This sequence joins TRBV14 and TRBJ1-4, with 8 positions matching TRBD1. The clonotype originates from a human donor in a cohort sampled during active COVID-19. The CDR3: CASSQWTGTNEKLFF. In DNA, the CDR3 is TGTGCCAGCAGCCAGTGGACAGGGACCAATGAAAAACTGTTTTTT.